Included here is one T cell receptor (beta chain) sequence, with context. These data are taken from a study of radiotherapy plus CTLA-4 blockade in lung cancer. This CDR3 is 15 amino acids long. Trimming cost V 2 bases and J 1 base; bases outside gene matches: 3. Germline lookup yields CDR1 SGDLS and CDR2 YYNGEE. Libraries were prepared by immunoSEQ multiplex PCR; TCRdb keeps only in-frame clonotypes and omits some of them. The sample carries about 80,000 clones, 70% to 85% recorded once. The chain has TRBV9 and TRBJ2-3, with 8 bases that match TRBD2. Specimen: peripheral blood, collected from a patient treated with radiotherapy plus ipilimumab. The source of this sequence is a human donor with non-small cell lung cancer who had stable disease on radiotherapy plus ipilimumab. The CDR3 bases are TGTGCCAGCAGCGTTTTAGCGGGACGCACAGATACGCAGTATTTT. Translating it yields CASSVLAGRTDTQYF.